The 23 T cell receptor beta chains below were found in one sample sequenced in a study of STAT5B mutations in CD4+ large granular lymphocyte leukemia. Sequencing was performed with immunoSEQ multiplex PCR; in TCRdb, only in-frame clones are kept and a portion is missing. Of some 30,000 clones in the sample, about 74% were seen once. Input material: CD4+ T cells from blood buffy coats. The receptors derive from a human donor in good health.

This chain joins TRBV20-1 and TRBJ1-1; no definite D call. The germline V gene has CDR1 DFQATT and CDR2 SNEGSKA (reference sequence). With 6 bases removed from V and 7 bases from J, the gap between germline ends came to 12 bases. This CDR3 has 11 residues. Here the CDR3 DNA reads TGCAGTGCCACAGAGGCGTATGAAGCTTTCTTT. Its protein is CSATEAYEAFF.

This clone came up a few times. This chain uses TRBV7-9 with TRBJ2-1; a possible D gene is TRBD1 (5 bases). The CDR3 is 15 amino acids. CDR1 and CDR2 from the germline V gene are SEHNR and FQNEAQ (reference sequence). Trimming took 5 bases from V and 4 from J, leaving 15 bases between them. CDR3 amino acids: CASSPTERGYNEQFF. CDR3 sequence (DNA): TGTGCCAGCAGCCCAACAGAAAGGGGATACAATGAGCAGTTCTTC.

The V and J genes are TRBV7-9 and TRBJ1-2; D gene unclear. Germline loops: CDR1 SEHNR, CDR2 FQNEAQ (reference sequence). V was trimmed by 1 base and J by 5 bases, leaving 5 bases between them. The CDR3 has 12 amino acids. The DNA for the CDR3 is TGTGCCAGCAGCTTAGAATTTTATGGCTACACCTTC. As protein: CASSLEFYGYTF.

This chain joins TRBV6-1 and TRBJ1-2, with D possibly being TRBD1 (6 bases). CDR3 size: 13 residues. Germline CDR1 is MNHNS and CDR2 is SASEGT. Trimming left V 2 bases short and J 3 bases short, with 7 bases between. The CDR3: CASSEYRDYGYTF. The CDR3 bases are TGTGCCAGCAGTGAATACAGGGACTATGGCTACACCTTC.

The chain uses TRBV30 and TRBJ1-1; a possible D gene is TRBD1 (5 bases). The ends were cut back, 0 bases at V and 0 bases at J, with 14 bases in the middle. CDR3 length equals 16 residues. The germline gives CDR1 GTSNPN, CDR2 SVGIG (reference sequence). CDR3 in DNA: TGTGCCTGGAGTGTCGAAACCTGGGGGATGAACACTGAAGCTTTCTTT. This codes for CAWSVETWGMNTEAFF.

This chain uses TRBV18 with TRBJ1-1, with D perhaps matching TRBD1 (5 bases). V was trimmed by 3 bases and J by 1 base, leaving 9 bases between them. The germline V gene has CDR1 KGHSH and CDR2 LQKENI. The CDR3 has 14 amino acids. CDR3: CASSPWGTNTEAFF. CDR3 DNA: TGTGCCAGCTCACCCTGGGGCACGAACACTGAAGCTTTCTTT.

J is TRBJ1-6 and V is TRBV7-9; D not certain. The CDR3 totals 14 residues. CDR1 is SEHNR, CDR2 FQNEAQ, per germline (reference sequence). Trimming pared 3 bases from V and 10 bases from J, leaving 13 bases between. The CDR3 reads CASSLTLSDSPLHF. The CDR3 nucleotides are TGTGCCAGCAGCTTGACCCTTTCAGACTCACCCCTCCACTTT. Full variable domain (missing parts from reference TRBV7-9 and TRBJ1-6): DTGVSQNPRHKITKRGQNVTFRCDPISEHNRLYWYRQTLGQGPEFLTYFQNEAQLEKSRLLSDRFSAERPKGSFSTLEIQRTEQGDSAMYLCASSLTLSDSPLHFGNGTRLTVT.

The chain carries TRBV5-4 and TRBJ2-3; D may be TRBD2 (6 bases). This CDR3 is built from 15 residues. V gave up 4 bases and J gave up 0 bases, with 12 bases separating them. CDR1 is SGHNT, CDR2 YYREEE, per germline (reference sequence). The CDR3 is CASSPGVGSTDTQYF. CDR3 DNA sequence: TGTGCCAGCAGCCCGGGGGTGGGGAGCACAGATACGCAGTATTTT.

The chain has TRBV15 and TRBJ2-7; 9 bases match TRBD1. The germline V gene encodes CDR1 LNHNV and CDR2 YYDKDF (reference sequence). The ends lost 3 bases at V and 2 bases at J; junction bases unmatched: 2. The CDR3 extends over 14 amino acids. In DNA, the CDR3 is TGTGCCACCAGCAGGGGGACAGGGCCCTACGAGCAGTACGTC. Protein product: CATSRGTGPYEQYV.

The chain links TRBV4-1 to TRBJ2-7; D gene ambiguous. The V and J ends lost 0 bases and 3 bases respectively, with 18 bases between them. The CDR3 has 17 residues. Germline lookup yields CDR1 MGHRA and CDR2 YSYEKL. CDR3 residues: CASSQDARMAAFYEQYF. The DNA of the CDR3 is TGCGCCAGCAGCCAAGATGCTAGGATGGCAGCCTTCTACGAGCAGTACTTC.

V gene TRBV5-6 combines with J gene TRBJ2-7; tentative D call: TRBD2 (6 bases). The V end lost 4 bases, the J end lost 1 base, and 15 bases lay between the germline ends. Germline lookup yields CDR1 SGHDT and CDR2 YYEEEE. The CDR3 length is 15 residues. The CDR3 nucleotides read TGTGCCAGCAGCCTCGCCGGGACTGCATCCTACGAGCAGTACGTC. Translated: CASSLAGTASYEQYV.

CDR3 coding DNA: TGTGCCAGCAGCGTAGAGCAGGGCTCCTACAATGAGCAGTTCTTC. Its protein product is CASSVEQGSYNEQFF. This chain uses TRBV9 with TRBJ2-1; TRBD1 might be the D (5 bases). Germline CDR1 SGDLS, CDR2 YYNGEE. Trimming pared 0 bases from V and 0 bases from J, leaving 7 bases between. CDR3 length: 15 residues.

The CDR3 loop is CASSPGPPAGELFF. The DNA of the CDR3 is TGCGCCAGCAGCCCCGGACCACCCGCCGGGGAGCTGTTTTTT. The chain recombines TRBV5-1 with TRBJ2-2; no firm D call. V was shortened by 4 bases and J by 6 bases, with 13 bases between the two germline ends. CDR1 SGHRS and CDR2 YFSETQ come from the germline V gene. CDR3 size: 14 residues.

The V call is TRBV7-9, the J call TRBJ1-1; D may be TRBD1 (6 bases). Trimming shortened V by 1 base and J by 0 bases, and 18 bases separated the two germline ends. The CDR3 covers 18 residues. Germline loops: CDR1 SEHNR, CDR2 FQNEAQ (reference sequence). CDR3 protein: CASSLVRQARYMNTEAFF. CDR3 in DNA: TGTGCCAGCAGCTTAGTGCGACAGGCGAGATACATGAACACTGAAGCTTTCTTT.

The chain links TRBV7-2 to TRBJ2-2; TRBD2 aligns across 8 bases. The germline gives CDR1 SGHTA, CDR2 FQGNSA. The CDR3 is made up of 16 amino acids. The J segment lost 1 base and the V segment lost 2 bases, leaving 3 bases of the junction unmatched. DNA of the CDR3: TGTGCCAGCAGCTTAAACGGGGGGGGGAACACCGGGGAGCTGTTTTTT. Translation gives CASSLNGGGNTGELFF. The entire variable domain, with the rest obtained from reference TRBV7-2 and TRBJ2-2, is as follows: GAGVSQSPSNKVTEKGKDVELRCDPISGHTALYWYRQSLGQGLEFLIYFQGNSAPDKSGLPSDRFSAERTGGSVSTLTIQRTQQEDSAVYLCASSLNGGGNTGELFFGEGSRLTVL.

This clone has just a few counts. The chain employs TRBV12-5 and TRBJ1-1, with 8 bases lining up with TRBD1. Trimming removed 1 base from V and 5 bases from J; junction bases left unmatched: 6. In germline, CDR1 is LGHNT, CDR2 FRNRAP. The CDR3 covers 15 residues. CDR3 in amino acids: CASGLGVGQGTEAFF. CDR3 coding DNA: TGTGCTAGTGGTTTGGGAGTAGGACAGGGTACTGAAGCTTTCTTT.

CDR3 sequence (DNA): TGTGCCAGCAGCTCAGGGGGCGAAGCTGGAAACACCATATATTTT. This gives the protein CASSSGGEAGNTIYF. V gene TRBV7-2 combines with J gene TRBJ1-3; TRBD1 matches at 8 bases. Germline CDR1 is SGHTA and CDR2 is FQGNSA. The CDR3 contains 15 residues. J was trimmed by 2 bases and V by 4 bases; bases with no gene match: 4.

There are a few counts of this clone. CDR3 loop: CASSRQGRREAFF. As DNA, the CDR3 is TGTGCCAGCAGTCGACAGGGGCGTCGGGAAGCTTTCTTT. This chain links TRBV28 with TRBJ1-1; 8 nucleotides agree with TRBD1. CDR1 and CDR2 from the germline V gene are MDHEN and SYDVKM. The length of the CDR3 is 13 residues. V dropped 5 bases and J dropped 8; count of bases not matched to a gene: 7.

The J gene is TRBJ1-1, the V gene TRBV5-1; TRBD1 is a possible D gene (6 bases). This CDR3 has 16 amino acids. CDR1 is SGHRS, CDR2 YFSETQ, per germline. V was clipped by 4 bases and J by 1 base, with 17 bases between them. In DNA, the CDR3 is TGCGCCAGCAGCCTCAAACAGGGTCGAGCGAACACTGAAGCTTTCTTT. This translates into CASSLKQGRANTEAFF.

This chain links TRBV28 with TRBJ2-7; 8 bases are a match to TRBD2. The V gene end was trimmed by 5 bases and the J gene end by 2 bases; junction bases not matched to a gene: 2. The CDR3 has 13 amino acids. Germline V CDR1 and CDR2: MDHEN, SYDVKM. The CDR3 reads CASSRTSPYEQYV. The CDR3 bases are TGTGCCAGCAGTAGGACTAGCCCCTACGAGCAGTACGTC.

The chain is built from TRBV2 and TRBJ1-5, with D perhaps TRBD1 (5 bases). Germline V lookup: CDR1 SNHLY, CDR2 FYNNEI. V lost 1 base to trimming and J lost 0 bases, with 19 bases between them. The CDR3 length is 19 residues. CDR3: CASSEDWLGAPYSNQPQHF. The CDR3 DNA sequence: TGTGCCAGCAGTGAAGATTGGCTCGGGGCACCGTATAGCAATCAGCCCCAGCATTTT.

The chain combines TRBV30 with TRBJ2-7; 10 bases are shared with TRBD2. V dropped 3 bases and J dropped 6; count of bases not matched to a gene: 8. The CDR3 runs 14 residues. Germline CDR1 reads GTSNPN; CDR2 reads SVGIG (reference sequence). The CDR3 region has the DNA TGTGCCTGGAGGTCTAGCGGGAGAGTGGGCGAGCAGTACTTC. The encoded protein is CAWRSSGRVGEQYF.

CDR3 DNA sequence: TGTGCCAGCAGCTGGACTAGCGGGGGAACCTCAGATACGCAGTATTTT. It specifies CASSWTSGGTSDTQYF. The chain employs TRBV5-4 and TRBJ2-3, with 13 bases aligning to TRBD2. The J segment lost 4 bases and the V segment lost 3 bases, leaving 5 bases of the junction unmatched. The length of the CDR3 is 16 residues. Per the germline V gene, CDR1 is SGHNT and CDR2 is YYREEE (reference sequence). The full variable domain, in which reference TRBV5-4 and TRBJ2-3 provide the parts outside the CDR3, is ETGVTQSPTHLIKTRGQQVTLRCSSQSGHNTVSWYQQALGQGPQFIFQYYREEENGRGNFPPRFSGLQFPNYSSELNVNALELDDSALYLCASSWTSGGTSDTQYFGPGTRLTVL.